This TCR beta chain was identified in a study of T cells after yellow fever vaccination. Losses at the gene ends were 5 bases for V and 3 bases for J; bases not matched to a gene: 20. Germline loops: CDR1 SGHAT, CDR2 FQNNGV. CDR3 length: 20 residues. This clonotype was observed a handful of times. MiXCR, run by TCRdb on the 5' RACE reads, gives a single entry per CDR3 protein. Here the sample spans hundreds of thousands of distinct CDR3 sequences, around 3.6% being singletons. The genes are TRBV11-2 and TRBJ2-1; 9 bases are shared with TRBD1. The TCR comes from a man between 18 and 35 years old who received the YFV17D yellow fever vaccine. The sample here was PBMCs, taken on the day of the yellow fever booster vaccination. In DNA, the CDR3 is TGTGCCAGCAGCCGATTACGATACAGGGGGCAAGTCGACATCTACAATGAGCAGTTCTTC. Amino acids: CASSRLRYRGQVDIYNEQFF.